This TCR beta chain came from a study of T cell changes during pregnancy in multiple sclerosis (dated by TCRdb to the late 2010s). Broadly, across the study: The study examined how the T cell repertoire changed over the course of pregnancy in women with multiple sclerosis.

Via the germline V gene, CDR1 is SGHVS and CDR2 FNYEAQ. For this chain, trimming is 0 bases at the V end and 7 bases at the J end, and the number of junction bases without a gene match is 5. There are 16 amino acids in the CDR3, from cysteine to phenylalanine inclusive. Just the 48-base CDR3 DNA is kept, in frame starting at base 1. The library was obtained by the immunoSEQ multiplex PCR assay. TCRdb took this table from immuneACCESS and kept in-frame rearrangements with V and J called. Such tables lack part of the clones; where checked against another copy, unresolved V genes explain under half of the gap, and the rest is unexplained. This sample gives under 25,000 clones in total; approximately 86% of them show up just once. The top ten clonotypes cover 15% to 18% of the sample. This clone showed up just once. Its antigen is currently not known. Base-call qualities are not available, and no considerably larger clone is one nucleotide away.

Rearrangement joined TRBV7-6 to TRBJ2-1, with 11 bases in between that match TRBD2. This TCR came from a female donor in good health, enrolled as a control in a pregnancy study. The input for sequencing was CD8+ T cells from peripheral blood mononuclear cells, taken in the first trimester of pregnancy. The bases are TGTGCCAGCAGCTTAGCGCTAGCGGGGGGCGAGAATGAGCAGTTCTTC. This codes for CASSLALAGGENEQFF.